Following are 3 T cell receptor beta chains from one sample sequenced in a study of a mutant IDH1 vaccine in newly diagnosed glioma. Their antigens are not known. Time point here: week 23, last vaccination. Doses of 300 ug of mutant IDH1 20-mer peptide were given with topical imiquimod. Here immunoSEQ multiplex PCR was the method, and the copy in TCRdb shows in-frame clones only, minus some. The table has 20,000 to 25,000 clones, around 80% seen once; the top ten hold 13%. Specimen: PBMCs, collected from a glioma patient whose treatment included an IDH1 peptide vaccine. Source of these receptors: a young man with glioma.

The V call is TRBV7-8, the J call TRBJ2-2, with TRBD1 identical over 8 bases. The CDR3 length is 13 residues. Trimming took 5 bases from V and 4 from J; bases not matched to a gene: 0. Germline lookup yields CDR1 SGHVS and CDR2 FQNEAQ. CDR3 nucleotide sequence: TGTGCCAGCAGCGACAGGGGCACCGGGGAGCTGTTTTTT. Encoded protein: CASSDRGTGELFF.

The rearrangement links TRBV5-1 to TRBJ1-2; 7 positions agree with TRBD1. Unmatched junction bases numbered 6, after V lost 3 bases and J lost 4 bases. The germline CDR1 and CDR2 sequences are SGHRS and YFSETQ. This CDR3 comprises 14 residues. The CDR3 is CASSSYGTVYGYTF. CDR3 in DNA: TGCGCCAGCAGCTCCTACGGGACAGTCTATGGCTACACCTTC.

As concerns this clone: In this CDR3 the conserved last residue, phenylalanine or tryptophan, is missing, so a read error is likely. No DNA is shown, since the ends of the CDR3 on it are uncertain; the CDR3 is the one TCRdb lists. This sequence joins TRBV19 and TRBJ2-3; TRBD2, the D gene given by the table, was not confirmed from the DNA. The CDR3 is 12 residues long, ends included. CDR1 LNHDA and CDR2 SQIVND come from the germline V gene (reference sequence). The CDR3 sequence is CAMGDRAGGPLQ.